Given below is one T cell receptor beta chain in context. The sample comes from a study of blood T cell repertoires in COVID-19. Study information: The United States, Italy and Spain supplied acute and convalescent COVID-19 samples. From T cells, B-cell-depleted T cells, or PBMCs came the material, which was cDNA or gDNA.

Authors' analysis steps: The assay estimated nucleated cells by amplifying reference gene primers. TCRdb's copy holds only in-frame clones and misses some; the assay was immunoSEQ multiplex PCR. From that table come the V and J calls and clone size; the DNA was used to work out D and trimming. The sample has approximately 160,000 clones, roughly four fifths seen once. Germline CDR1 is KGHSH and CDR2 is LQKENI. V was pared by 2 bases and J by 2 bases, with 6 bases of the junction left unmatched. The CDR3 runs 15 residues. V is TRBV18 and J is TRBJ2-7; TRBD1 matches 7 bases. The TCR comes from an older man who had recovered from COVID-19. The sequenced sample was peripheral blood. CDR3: CASSPDREGTYEQYF. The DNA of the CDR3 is TGTGCCAGCTCACCAGACAGGGAAGGCACCTACGAGCAGTACTTC.